The 17 T cell receptor beta chains presented below share a single source sample, sequenced in a study of T cell repertoires in breast cancer. Primers covering all TCR V genes were used in emulsion RT-PCR on CD8+ T cells. Blocking oligonucleotides added to a second nested PCR suppressed unpaired genes. MiXCR, run by TCRdb on the emulsion pairing reads, gives a single entry per CDR3 protein. This table holds approximately 37,000 distinct CDR3 sequences, over 40% found once. Material for sequencing was CD8+ T cells. The origin of the receptors is a pool of human donors with breast cancer or a healthy control (not recorded which).

This chain uses TRBV19 with TRBJ1-5; 9 bases are shared with TRBD1. The CDR3 totals 14 residues. The germline CDR1 and CDR2 sequences are LNHDA and SQIVND (reference sequence). Trimming removed 5 bases from V and 7 bases from J; junction bases left unmatched: 6. The CDR3 spells CASSGGQGLQPQHF. DNA of the CDR3: TGTGCCAGTAGTGGGGGACAGGGTCTACAGCCCCAGCATTTT.

This clonotype was seen a few times. J is TRBJ1-1 and V is TRBV20-1; D might be TRBD1 (6 bases). Trimming took 3 bases from V and 5 from J, leaving 16 bases between them. This CDR3 is 14 amino acids long. Per germline, CDR1 DFQATT and CDR2 SNEGSKA (reference sequence). In DNA, the CDR3 is TGCAGTGCTAGCCGCATGATGCAGGGGACTGAAGCTTTCTTT. Translation: CSASRMMQGTEAFF.

A remark on this clonotype: The junction differs from germline at one of its ends, possibly a read error. This chain links TRBV2 with TRBJ2-3; D uncertain. From germline, CDR1 is SNHLY and CDR2 FYNNEI. This CDR3 has 15 residues. The CDR3 sequence is CASREEAASTDTQYF. The CDR3 DNA reads TGTGCCAGCAGGGAAGAAGCCGCTAGCACAGATACGCAGTATTTT.

Notes on this clonotype: A read error may produce the germline difference seen at one junction end. This chain joins TRBV5-1 and TRBJ1-2, with D uncertain. CDR1 and CDR2 from the germline V gene are SGHRS and YFSETQ. The CDR3 spans 15 residues. The CDR3 DNA reads as TGCGCCGGCAGCTTGGACGGAATGACTAACTATGGCTACACCTTC. This encodes CAGSLDGMTNYGYTF.

The chain links TRBV4-1 to TRBJ2-1; 8 nucleotides align to TRBD2. V was clipped by 1 base and J by 3 bases; unmatched bases: 2. From germline, CDR1 is MGHRA and CDR2 YSYEKL. The CDR3 has 15 amino acids. CDR3 protein: CASSQARGGYNEQFF. The CDR3 bases are TGCGCCAGCAGCCAAGCCCGGGGGGGCTACAATGAGCAGTTCTTC.

In DNA, the CDR3 is TGTGCCAGCAGCCATAAGGGCGGTGGGAGGGAGCAGTACTTC. Translated, it gives CASSHKGGGREQYF. V and J are TRBV13 and TRBJ2-7, with D perhaps TRBD2 (6 bases). V lost 5 bases and J lost 7, with 18 bases in between. From germline, CDR1 is PRHDT and CDR2 FYEKMQ (reference sequence). The CDR3 extends over 14 amino acids. Full variable domain (outside the CDR3, taken from reference TRBV13 and TRBJ2-7): AAGVIQSPRHLIKEKRETATLKCYPIPRHDTVYWYQQGPGQDPQFLISFYEKMQSDKGSIPDRFSAQQFSDYHSELNMSSLELGDSALYFCASSHKGGGREQYFGPGTRLTVT.

This clonotype was counted only a few times. The J gene is TRBJ2-1, the V gene TRBV5-4; 9 bases map to TRBD2. With V trimmed by 7 bases and J by 9 bases, 5 bases remained unmatched. The CDR3 totals 12 residues. CDR1 and CDR2 (germline): SGHNT, YYREEE (reference sequence). The CDR3 nucleotides read TGTGCCAGCGGGACTAGCTCTTCTGAGCAGTTCTTC. Encoded protein: CASGTSSSEQFF.

V usage is TRBV29-1 and J usage is TRBJ1-1; D ambiguous. CDR1 and CDR2 from the germline V gene are SQVTM and ANQGSEA. Trimming shortened V by 4 bases and J by 0 bases, and 9 bases separated the two germline ends. The CDR3 is 13 amino acids. DNA of the CDR3: TGCAGCGTTGGTGCCACCCTGAACACTGAAGCTTTCTTT. It specifies CSVGATLNTEAFF. Full variable domain (outside the CDR3, taken from reference TRBV29-1 and TRBJ1-1): SAVISQKPSRDICQRGTSLTIQCQVDSQVTMMFWYRQQPGQSLTLIATANQGSEATYESGFVIDKFPISRPNLTFSTLTVSNMSPEDSSIYLCSVGATLNTEAFFGQGTRLTVV.

CDR3 DNA sequence: TGTGCCAGCAGCCAGGGACAGGCGGAACCTGAAGCTTTCTTT. It encodes CASSQGQAEPEAFF. The chain uses TRBV7-9 and TRBJ1-1; 8 bases fit TRBD1. Germline CDR1 SEHNR, CDR2 FQNEAQ (reference sequence). The CDR3 is 14 amino acids. Unmatched junction bases numbered 8, after V lost 5 bases and J lost 6 bases.

V gene TRBV6-5 combines with J gene TRBJ2-5; D not certain. Trimming pared 4 bases from V and 3 bases from J, leaving 9 bases between. Per germline, CDR1 MNHEY and CDR2 SVGAGI. This CDR3 comprises 13 residues. The CDR3 protein is CASSLDWEETQYF. In DNA form, the CDR3 reads TGTGCCAGCAGTTTAGACTGGGAAGAGACCCAGTACTTC.

The rearrangement links TRBV11-2 to TRBJ1-2, with 8 bases that match TRBD1. CDR1 is SGHAT, CDR2 FQNNGV, per germline. The CDR3 is 15 amino acids. V lost 6 bases, J lost 1 base, and 7 bases stayed unmatched. CDR3 loop: CASSHDRGFNYGYTF. The CDR3 DNA sequence: TGTGCCAGCAGTCATGACAGGGGATTTAACTATGGCTACACCTTC.

This rearrangement joins TRBV18 to TRBJ2-1; D perhaps matches TRBD1 (6 bases). CDR3 length equals 14 residues. Germline CDR1 reads KGHSH; CDR2 reads LQKENI. V lost 5 bases, J lost 9 bases, and 17 bases lay in between. The CDR3 sequence: CASSANTGSGEQFF. The CDR3 bases are TGTGCCAGCTCAGCCAATACAGGGTCAGGTGAGCAGTTCTTC.

This chain links TRBV18 with TRBJ1-2; D is perhaps TRBD1 (5 bases). The germline V and J ends were trimmed by 3 bases and 2 bases, with 13 bases remaining between them. In germline, CDR1 is KGHSH, CDR2 LQKENI. The length of the CDR3 is 15 residues. CDR3 region: CASSPGRWGNYGYTF. CDR3 nucleotides: TGTGCCAGCTCACCCGGACGGTGGGGGAACTATGGCTACACCTTC.

This clonotype came up a few times. A much larger clone differs by one base, so this may be a read error. The chain carries TRBV3-1 and TRBJ2-1, with 11 bases that match TRBD2. CDR1 is LGHDT and CDR2 is YNNKEL in the germline V gene (reference sequence). The CDR3 loop spans 16 amino acids. V dropped 1 base and J dropped 3; count of bases not matched to a gene: 2. CDR3 residues: CASSQGGLAVYNEQFF. CDR3 nucleotide sequence: TGTGCCAGCAGCCAAGGGGGACTAGCGGTCTACAATGAGCAGTTCTTC.

The chain employs TRBV20-1 and TRBJ2-7; TRBD1 might be the D (5 bases). CDR3 length equals 13 residues. The germline CDR1 and CDR2 sequences are DFQATT and SNEGSKA (reference sequence). Deletions cut 3 bases from V and 0 bases from J, with 9 bases between. CDR3 sequence: CSARDILSYEQYF. In nucleotides, the CDR3 is TGCAGTGCTAGGGACATCCTCTCCTACGAGCAGTACTTC.

The V gene is TRBV4-2, the J gene TRBJ2-7; TRBD2 agrees at 7 bases. The ends lost 0 bases at V and 1 base at J; junction bases unmatched: 6. This CDR3 has 16 residues. The germline gives CDR1 LGHNA, CDR2 YNFKEQ. The CDR3 DNA sequence: TGTGCCAGCAGCCAAGATCCCCTAGCGGCATCCTACGAGCAGTACTTC. Translated: CASSQDPLAASYEQYF.

The rearrangement joins TRBV10-2 to TRBJ1-4, with D unclear. V lost 2 bases to trimming and J lost 8 bases, with 15 bases between them. The CDR3 consists of 15 residues. Germline CDR1 is WSHSY and CDR2 is SAAADI. CDR3 residues: CASSERAARGEKLFF. Written as DNA, the CDR3 is TGCGCCAGCAGTGAGAGGGCAGCGAGAGGAGAAAAACTGTTTTTT.